A selection of T cell receptor beta chains follows, all from one sample in a study of identical twins. MiXCR, run by TCRdb on the 5' RACE reads, gives a single entry per CDR3 protein. The table has about 190,000 distinct CDR3 sequences, 15% seen once. These records were also assigned to another study, of T cells expressing NK-cell markers.

The source material was CD8+ T cells sorted from blood. The receptor source for this set is a woman aged 18-30 years in good health. Both conserved end residues are part of each CDR3. The D gene is left open where the match is weak. The listing skips clone size in some rows; elsewhere it reads once, few, many or a size class.

TRBD2	TRBV29-1	TRBJ2-1	.	CSVVPQSGRSNEQFF	TGCAGCGTTGTCCCCCAAAGCGGGAGATCGAATGAGCAGTTCTTC
.	TRBV25-1	TRBJ2-7	.	CARQGNAYEQYF	TGTGCCCGTCAAGGGAACGCCTACGAGCAGTACTTC
.	TRBV9	TRBJ1-3	few	CASSRTVLGDTIYF	TGTGCCAGCAGCCGGACCGTCCTGGGGGACACCATATATTTT
TRBD2	TRBV27	TRBJ2-7	.	CASSRGEGWPYEQYF	TGTGCCAGCAGTCGGGGGGAGGGTTGGCCCTACGAGCAGTACTTC
.	TRBV7-3	TRBJ2-3	.	CASSIVGGSTDTQYF	TGTGCCAGCAGCATAGTCGGGGGATCCACAGATACGCAGTATTTT
.	TRBV20-1	TRBJ1-2	many	CSASAASGGYTF	TGCAGTGCTAGTGCTGCTTCGGGTGGCTACACCTTC
TRBD1	TRBV3-1	TRBJ2-7	.	CASSQEPGTGGYEQYF	TGTGCCAGCAGCCAAGAACCCGGGACAGGGGGCTACGAGCAGTACTTC
.	TRBV3-1	TRBJ2-2	few	CASSQVWPGQSGELFF	TGTGCCAGCAGCCAAGTCTGGCCAGGGCAATCCGGGGAGCTGTTTTTT
.	TRBV6-1	TRBJ2-1	.	CASRPGTEEGDEQFF	TGTGCCAGCAGGCCCGGGACGGAGGAAGGTGATGAGCAGTTCTTC
TRBD1	TRBV28	TRBJ2-7	few	CASSLFRNHRGWGSYEQYF	TGTGCCAGCAGTTTGTTCCGTAACCACAGGGGGTGGGGGTCCTACGAGCAGTACTTC
.	TRBV7-2	TRBJ2-1	.	CASSFWERYNEQFF	TGTGCCAGCAGCTTTTGGGAGCGATACAATGAGCAGTTCTTC
.	TRBV7-9	TRBJ1-3	.	CASRGGASGNTIYF	TGTGCCAGCAGAGGGGGGGCTTCTGGAAACACCATATATTTT
TRBD2	TRBV2	TRBJ2-1	.	CASSDTRDGRPGGQFF	TGTGCCAGCAGTGACACCCGGGACGGCCGTCCGGGGGGGCAGTTCTTC